These 6 T cell receptor beta chains originate from one sample sequenced in a study of blood T cell repertoires in COVID-19. The assay was immunoSEQ multiplex PCR, and TCRdb's table has in-frame clones only and misses some. The sample lists about 380,000 clones, over 65% occurring once. The source material was peripheral blood. The receptors originated from a human donor with acute or convalescent COVID-19. The donor label of this sample is uncertain.

The chain links TRBV24-1 to TRBJ1-5; weak D call: TRBD1 (6 bases). In germline, CDR1 is KGHDR, CDR2 SFDVKD. This CDR3 spans 16 amino acids. V lost 4 bases and J 4 bases, leaving 16 bases between the germline ends. The CDR3 DNA reads as TGTGCCACCAGTGACACCAGAACAGGGATTAATCAGCCCCAGCATTTT. This encodes CATSDTRTGINQPQHF.

The chain joins TRBV27 to TRBJ2-1; D remains ambiguous. The CDR3 extends over 13 amino acids. Trimming took 2 bases from V and 9 from J, leaving 11 bases between them. The germline V gene encodes CDR1 MNHEY and CDR2 SMNVEV (reference sequence). CDR3 in DNA: TGTGCCAGCAGTTTAGGAGCGCAAGGTGAGCAGTTCTTC. Protein: CASSLGAQGEQFF.

CDR3 sequence (DNA): TGTGCCAGCAGCGATGACAAGCCCATGAACACTGAAGCTTTCTTT. Amino acid sequence: CASSDDKPMNTEAFF. The chain joins TRBV9 to TRBJ1-1, with D uncertain. CDR1 and CDR2 (germline): SGDLS, YYNGEE. This CDR3 has 15 residues. V lost 3 bases and J 0 bases, leaving 12 bases between the germline ends.

Comments on this clone: Relative to the germline gene, one junction end is altered; a read error may explain this. This chain uses TRBV10-3 with TRBJ2-1; D might be TRBD1 (6 bases). CDR1 is ENHRY and CDR2 is SYGVKD in the germline V gene. The CDR3 extends over 15 amino acids. The CDR3 protein is CAISITLGQYNQQFF. DNA for the CDR3: TGTGCCATCAGTATAACCCTAGGACAGTACAATCAGCAGTTCTTC.

The CDR3 is CSVGGGSGRGGYTF. For the CDR3, the DNA is TGCAGCGTTGGGGGCGGTTCCGGGAGAGGAGGCTACACCTTC. This rearrangement joins TRBV29-1 to TRBJ1-2; the D gene is possibly TRBD1 (5 bases). V dropped 4 bases and J dropped 8 bases, with 20 bases sitting between them. This CDR3 has 14 residues. Germline loops: CDR1 SQVTM, CDR2 ANQGSEA. Full variable domain (outside the CDR3, taken from reference TRBV29-1 and TRBJ1-2): SAVISQKPSRDICQRGTSLTIQCQVDSQVTMMFWYRQQPGQSLTLIATANQGSEATYESGFVIDKFPISRPNLTFSTLTVSNMSPEDSSIYLCSVGGGSGRGGYTFGSGTRLTVV.

This chain connects TRBV27 to TRBJ2-7; 8 positions match TRBD1. Germline V gives CDR1 MNHEY, CDR2 SMNVEV (reference sequence). The trim removed 4 bases at V and 6 bases at J, leaving 8 bases unmatched. The CDR3 covers 14 residues. The DNA for the CDR3 is TGTGCCAGCAGTTCCCCGGGACAGGCTTCCGAGCAGTACTTC. It codes for CASSSPGQASEQYF.